This TCR beta chain derives from a study of cytomegalovirus exposure and HLA in healthy donors. About the research overall: Previous work identified 117 million unique TCR beta sequences from 150 million to 200 million T cells. Study-wide points: Some V segments, TRBV6-2 and TRBV6-3 among them, were indistinguishable and were therefore excluded. The authors later linked a missense DCLRE1C variant to TCR beta V- and J-gene trimming. Among donors in an Asian-associated ancestry cluster, a later analysis reportedly found fewer N-insertions than the roughly 700-donor mean.

Comment on this clone: The antigen is undetermined.

PCR involved 60 Vbeta and 13 Jbeta primers. This table comes from immunoSEQ multiplex PCR, and its TCRdb copy is limited to in-frame clones, with some not included. The table has about 170,000 clones, under 80% seen once. Trimming removed 5 bases from V and 0 bases from J, with 6 bases in between. The V gene's germline CDR1 is SGHTA and CDR2 FQGNSA. The CDR3 runs to 13 residues. The sample taken for sequencing was PBMCs. The chain recombines TRBV7-2 with TRBJ2-3, with D unclear. The sequence was obtained from a man aged 40-49 years in good health and CMV-seronegative. In DNA form, the CDR3 reads TGTGCCAGCAGCGCACGGAGCACAGATACGCAGTATTTT. Its protein product is CASSARSTDTQYF.